A single sample gave rise to the 31 T cell receptor beta chains below, sequenced in a study of Ad26.COV2.S vaccination and SARS-CoV-2 variants. This sample's treatment: roughly 18 received Ad26.COV2.S at low or high dose, single or two shots; 5 received placebo; per-sample allocation not given. Day 63 after the first vaccine or placebo injection was the time point for sampling. Sequencing was performed with immunoSEQ multiplex PCR; in TCRdb, only in-frame clones are kept and a portion is missing. The sample includes around 370,000 clones, approximately 84% of them seen just once. Material: peripheral blood, obtained in a trial of Ad26.COV2.S vaccine versus placebo. These receptors were collected from a person between 18 and 59 years old who received the Ad26.COV2.S COVID-19 vaccine or a placebo.

The chain carries TRBV3-1 (or the pseudogene TRBV3-2) and TRBJ2-5; TRBD1 aligns across 9 bases. The CDR3 has 14 amino acids. CDR1 LGHDT and CDR2 YNNKEL come from the germline V gene (reference sequence). The V gene end was trimmed by 6 bases and the J gene end by 4 bases; junction bases not matched to a gene: 6. CDR3 region: CASSETGGRETQYF. Written as DNA, the CDR3 is TGTGCCAGCAGTGAGACAGGGGGAAGAGAGACCCAGTACTTC.

This clone occurred a few times. The V and J genes are TRBV7-9 and TRBJ2-1; D not resolved. V lost 8 bases and J lost 4, with 18 bases in between. The CDR3 has 15 residues. CDR1 is SEHNR and CDR2 is FQNEAQ in the germline V gene (reference sequence). The CDR3 reads CASDHGLLVYNEQFF. The DNA for the CDR3 is TGTGCCAGCGACCATGGTCTGCTGGTGTACAATGAGCAGTTCTTC.

The chain links TRBV6-5 to TRBJ2-1, with D perhaps TRBD2 (6 bases). The CDR3 runs to 15 residues. Trimming removed 6 bases at V and 2 bases at J, with 14 bases between. Germline-derived CDR1 and CDR2 are MNHEY and SVGAGI. The CDR3 DNA reads as TGTGCCAGCAGCGGAGGGGAGGTAACCTACAATGAGCAGTTCTTC. This encodes CASSGGEVTYNEQFF.

The chain uses TRBV9 and TRBJ1-2; 7 bases line up with TRBD1. This CDR3 region has 15 residues. Germline CDR1 is SGDLS and CDR2 is YYNGEE. V lost 4 bases, J lost 4 bases, and 10 bases stayed unmatched. The CDR3 coding sequence is TGTGCCAGCAGCCCCCGGGACAGCCGAATCTATGGCTACACCTTC. It encodes CASSPRDSRIYGYTF.

The V gene is TRBV29-1, the J gene TRBJ2-3; 12 nucleotides line up with TRBD1. V was clipped by 6 bases and J by 6 bases; unmatched bases: 7. Germline-derived CDR1 and CDR2 are SQVTM and ANQGSEA. The CDR3 has 14 residues. This chain's CDR3 is CSVMGTGGWDTQYF. The DNA for the CDR3 is TGCAGCGTCATGGGGACAGGGGGCTGGGATACGCAGTATTTT.

The chain has TRBV29-1 and TRBJ1-2; D is unclear. Trimming removed 1 base at V and 1 base at J, with 10 bases between. Germline V lookup: CDR1 SQVTM, CDR2 ANQGSEA. This CDR3 comprises 14 residues. The chain's CDR3 is CSVEGGAVNYGYTF. The CDR3 region has the DNA TGCAGCGTTGAAGGCGGAGCAGTTAACTATGGCTACACCTTC.

This clone has only one observation. The gene calls are TRBV24-1 and TRBJ2-5; D might be TRBD2 (7 bases). The V gene's germline CDR1 is KGHDR and CDR2 SFDVKD. With 3 bases removed from V and 2 bases from J, the gap between germline ends came to 15 bases. The CDR3 sequence is 16 residues long. The CDR3: CATSDGGRGLQETQYF. The CDR3 coding sequence is TGTGCCACCAGTGATGGGGGCAGGGGACTACAAGAGACCCAGTACTTC.

V and J are TRBV28 and TRBJ2-7; tentative D call: TRBD2 (5 bases). V lost 4 bases to trimming and J lost 0 bases, with 16 bases between them. The germline V gene has CDR1 MDHEN and CDR2 SYDVKM. The CDR3 covers 16 residues. The DNA of the CDR3 is TGTGCCAGCAGTTCTCCGTGGGAGAAGAGCTCCTACGAGCAGTACTTC. Protein sequence: CASSSPWEKSSYEQYF.

This CDR3 reads CASGRTLTSTDTQYF. The CDR3 DNA follows: TGTGCCAGCGGCCGGACACTAACTAGCACAGATACGCAGTATTTT. The rearrangement links TRBV11-2 to TRBJ2-3; a possible D gene is TRBD1 (5 bases). V was pared by 8 bases and J by 0 bases, with 15 bases between. Germline CDR1 reads SGHAT; CDR2 reads FQNNGV. The CDR3 spans 15 residues.

The chain uses TRBV3-1 (or the pseudogene TRBV3-2) and TRBJ1-5; no definite D call. The V and J ends lost 0 bases and 7 bases respectively, with 13 bases between them. This CDR3 has 15 residues. Germline V lookup: CDR1 LGHDT, CDR2 YNNKEL (reference sequence). This chain's CDR3 is CASSQEYTTGQPQHF. DNA of the CDR3: TGTGCCAGCAGCCAAGAATATACGACGGGACAGCCCCAGCATTTT.

This chain links TRBV30 with TRBJ1-4, with D tentatively TRBD1 (6 bases). Trimming stripped 5 bases from V and 5 bases from J, with 12 bases between. The CDR3 contains 13 residues. Per germline, CDR1 GTSNPN and CDR2 SVGIG (reference sequence). Written as DNA, the CDR3 is TGTGCCTGGGGGGGCGGAGGGAATGAAAAACTGTTTTTT. This encodes CAWGGGGNEKLFF.

This sequence joins TRBV30 and TRBJ1-2, with TRBD1 as a possible D gene (5 bases). Germline V gene sequence: CDR1 GTSNPN, CDR2 SVGIG (reference sequence). V was pared by 0 bases and J by 6 bases, with 20 bases between. This CDR3 has 16 amino acids. The CDR3 coding sequence is TGTGCCTGGAGTGTACTATTTTGGGGGTCAAGGGATGGCTACACCTTC. Amino acid sequence: CAWSVLFWGSRDGYTF.

This sequence joins TRBV2 and TRBJ1-4; 8 bases are a match to TRBD1. The CDR3 extends over 16 amino acids. CDR1 is SNHLY and CDR2 is FYNNEI in the germline V gene. The J segment lost 11 bases and the V segment lost 4 bases, leaving 15 bases of the junction unmatched. Here the CDR3 reads CASSVVRGREGRKLFF. In nucleotides, the CDR3 is TGTGCCAGCAGTGTCGTCAGGGGGCGAGAGGGACGTAAACTGTTTTTT.

This sequence joins TRBV5-5 and TRBJ2-2; 7 bases align to TRBD1. V lost 4 bases to trimming and J lost 0 bases; unmatched junction nucleotides: 3. Germline-derived CDR1 and CDR2 are SGHKS and YYEKEE (reference sequence). CDR3 length equals 15 residues. The CDR3 DNA is TGTGCCAGCAGCGCCGACAGGGCGAACACCGGGGAGCTGTTTTTT. The encoded protein is CASSADRANTGELFF. Complete variable domain (other parts from reference TRBV5-5 and TRBJ2-2): DAGVTQSPTHLIKTRGQQVTLRCSPISGHKSVSWYQQVLGQGPQFIFQYYEKEERGRGNFPDRFSARQFPNYSSELNVNALLLGDSALYLCASSADRANTGELFFGEGSRLTVL.

The V and J genes are TRBV7-2 and TRBJ2-7; 11 nucleotides agree with TRBD2. Germline CDR1 and CDR2: SGHTA and FQGNSA. The CDR3 loop spans 14 amino acids. J was trimmed by 7 bases and V by 2 bases; bases with no gene match: 4. CDR3 in amino acids: CASSLLSGGGEQYF. As DNA, the CDR3 is TGTGCCAGCAGCTTACTTAGCGGGGGGGGTGAGCAGTACTTC.

The chain uses TRBV7-9 and TRBJ2-5; D may match TRBD1 or TRBD2 (5 bases each). V dropped 4 bases and J dropped 2 bases, with 14 bases sitting between them. The germline CDR1 and CDR2 sequences are SEHNR and FQNEAQ (reference sequence). The CDR3 totals 15 residues. DNA for the CDR3: TGTGCCAGCAGCTCGGGGCCGGACAAACAAGAGACCCAGTACTTC. Encoded protein: CASSSGPDKQETQYF.

There are a few counts of this clone. The chain is built from TRBV2 and TRBJ1-6; a weak D match, TRBD1 (6 bases). This CDR3 is built from 14 residues. Trimming removed 10 bases at V and 6 bases at J, with 16 bases between. Germline assignment: CDR1 SNHLY and CDR2 FYNNEI. DNA for the CDR3: TGTGCCACCACCCCTACAGGGCCTAATTCACCCCTCCACTTT. Translation gives CATTPTGPNSPLHF.

The chain links TRBV7-2 to TRBJ2-1; TRBD2 matches at 8 bases. The trim removed 4 bases at V and 4 bases at J, leaving 12 bases unmatched. CDR3 length: 17 amino acids. Germline V CDR1 and CDR2: SGHTA, FQGNSA. The CDR3 region is CASSSRRGGGQYNEQFF. The CDR3, as DNA: TGTGCCAGCAGCTCAAGAAGGGGCGGGGGGCAATACAATGAGCAGTTCTTC.

The CDR3 nucleotides read TGTGCCAGCTCACCAACAGCGGGGGGGCCTTGGGAGACCCAGTACTTC. It specifies CASSPTAGGPWETQYF. This sequence joins TRBV18 and TRBJ2-5, with TRBD2 matching 10 bases. The CDR3 is 16 amino acids. V gave up 2 bases and J gave up 5 bases; unmatched junction bases: 8. CDR1 and CDR2 from the germline V gene are KGHSH and LQKENI.

The CDR3 is CASSSGTDHSGANVLTF. The CDR3 bases are TGTGCCAGCAGTAGCGGGACGGATCACTCTGGGGCCAACGTCCTGACTTTC. This chain joins TRBV28 and TRBJ2-6, with 7 bases lining up with TRBD2. The CDR3 sequence is 17 residues long. V shed 5 bases and J 0 bases; nucleotides not matched to a gene: 7. Germline CDR1 and CDR2: MDHEN and SYDVKM.

The chain recombines TRBV28 with TRBJ1-2, with unresolved D. Germline assignment: CDR1 MDHEN and CDR2 SYDVKM. The CDR3 has 14 amino acids. V lost 3 bases and J 5 bases, leaving 13 bases between the germline ends. The CDR3 protein is CASSFEGNPYGYTF. In DNA form, the CDR3 reads TGTGCCAGCAGTTTCGAGGGAAACCCATATGGCTACACCTTC.

The rearrangement uses TRBV7-2 and TRBJ2-1; 12 bases fit TRBD2. The germline V gene encodes CDR1 SGHTA and CDR2 FQGNSA. V gave up 2 bases and J gave up 7 bases; unmatched junction bases: 6. The CDR3 has 16 amino acids. This chain's CDR3 is CASSLRGLAGGNEQFF. The CDR3 DNA reads TGTGCCAGCAGCTTACGGGGACTAGCGGGTGGAAATGAGCAGTTCTTC.

The table lists this clone with a count of one. The rearrangement joins TRBV10-3 to TRBJ2-3; possible D gene TRBD2, 6 bases. There are 14 residues in the CDR3. V dropped 3 bases and J dropped 7 bases, with 14 bases sitting between them. Germline V gene sequence: CDR1 ENHRY, CDR2 SYGVKD. CDR3 sequence reads: CAISDRGGLYTQYF. CDR3 sequence (DNA): TGTGCCATCAGTGATAGGGGAGGACTATATACGCAGTATTTT.

This rearrangement joins TRBV25-1 to TRBJ1-6; perhaps TRBD1 as D (5 bases). The CDR3 spans 15 residues. V was clipped by 6 bases and J by 0 bases, with 9 bases between them. Germline assignment: CDR1 MGHDK and CDR2 SYGVNS. The CDR3 bases are TGTGCCAGCAGCCCAGGGAGCTCCTATAATTCACCCCTCCACTTT. It is translated as CASSPGSSYNSPLHF.

The chain couples TRBV5-6 to TRBJ1-2, with D hard to call. Germline V gene lookup returns CDR1 SGHDT and CDR2 YYEEEE. This CDR3 comprises 14 residues. The germline V and J ends were trimmed by 5 bases and 7 bases, with 18 bases remaining between them. CDR3 region: CASRVVDSVPGYTF. The CDR3 DNA reads TGTGCCAGCAGAGTGGTCGATTCGGTCCCTGGCTACACCTTC.

The chain combines TRBV24-1 with TRBJ2-1; 9 bases agree with TRBD2. The CDR3 spans 16 residues. With V trimmed by 3 bases and J by 2 bases, 4 bases remained unmatched. Germline V gene data show CDR1 as KGHDR and CDR2 as SFDVKD. The CDR3 bases are TGTGCCACCAGTGATCGTAGCGGGAGTGCCTACAATGAGCAGTTCTTC. Protein sequence: CATSDRSGSAYNEQFF.

The chain combines TRBV18 with TRBJ2-2; D might be TRBD1 (6 bases). V was pared by 2 bases and J by 6 bases, with 13 bases between. CDR3 length: 15 residues. Germline assignment: CDR1 KGHSH and CDR2 LQKENI. CDR3 protein: CASSPAGDMAGELFF. The CDR3 DNA is TGTGCCAGCTCACCAGCAGGGGACATGGCCGGGGAGCTGTTTTTT.

To note about this clone: One end of the junction is discordant with germline, which a read error may explain. The rearrangement uses TRBV25-1 and TRBJ1-3; no definite D call. CDR1 and CDR2 from the germline V gene are MGHDK and SYGVNS. This CDR3 has 15 amino acids. CDR3 protein: CASSDGPLVGDTIYF. The CDR3 nucleotides are TGTGCCAGCAGTGACGGTCCCCTCGTTGGAGACACCATATATTTT.

The chain is built from TRBV3-1 (or the pseudogene TRBV3-2) and TRBJ1-2; D is unclear. Germline lookup yields CDR1 LGHDT and CDR2 YNNKEL (reference sequence). There are 14 residues in the CDR3. V was clipped by 0 bases and J by 3 bases, with 8 bases between them. CDR3 sequence reads: CASSQDFGDYGYTF. CDR3 sequence (DNA): TGTGCCAGCAGCCAAGATTTCGGGGACTATGGCTACACCTTC.

This chain connects TRBV4-1 to TRBJ2-3; TRBD1 aligns across 7 bases. This CDR3 has 15 amino acids. J was trimmed by 2 bases and V by 0 bases; bases with no gene match: 2. Germline CDR1 and CDR2: MGHRA and YSYEKL. DNA of the CDR3: TGCGCCAGCAGCCAAGATGGGACAGTCACAGATACGCAGTATTTT. Amino acid sequence: CASSQDGTVTDTQYF.

The V and J genes are TRBV3-1 (or the pseudogene TRBV3-2) and TRBJ2-5; possible D gene TRBD1, 5 bases. CDR1 and CDR2 from the germline V gene are LGHDT and YNNKEL (reference sequence). The CDR3 sequence is 12 residues long. The V and J ends lost 0 bases and 12 bases respectively, with 11 bases between them. CDR3 sequence reads: CASSQDRQGEYF. The CDR3 DNA follows: TGTGCCAGCAGCCAAGATAGGCAGGGCGAGTACTTC.